This T cell receptor (beta chain) stems from a study of shared clonotypes between healthy human individuals. Findings and caveats of the study: Since donors were few, the genetic and exposure-history diversity represented was limited.

The V gene end was trimmed by 5 bases and the J gene end by 2 bases; junction bases not matched to a gene: 12. The CDR3 length is 18 residues. The germline V gene encodes CDR1 SGHAT and CDR2 FQNNGV. The authors sequenced unsorted PBMC DNA on ten immunoSEQ deep assay plates. Sequencing used immunoSEQ multiplex PCR; TCRdb keeps in-frame clones, though not all of them. The sample holds fewer than 600,000 clones, around 77% seen once. The study enrolled healthy HIV-negative adults without recent acute infections or vaccinations as donors. To note about this clone: The antigen is undetermined.

Sequenced sample: PBMCs. The clonotype comes from a woman in her thirties or forties in good health. Some clones in this sample may be carry-over from other donors' samples. V and J are TRBV11-2 and TRBJ2-7; 13 bases fit TRBD2. Here the CDR3 DNA reads TGTGCCAGCAGCCCTCCGGGACTAGCGGGACTCAAAGCCTACGAGCAGTACTTC. Residues: CASSPPGLAGLKAYEQYF.